The clone carrying this T cell receptor (beta chain) was detected a few times. As yet, its antigen is unknown. This specimen belongs to a study of blood T cells in healthy people across ages. Study findings and constraints: Calculation of diversity from one million T cells yielded estimates considered to be underestimates.

V was pared by 4 bases and J by 7 bases, with 3 bases of the junction left unmatched. Germline V lookup: CDR1 LGHNA, CDR2 YNFKEQ. The CDR3 is made up of 13 amino acids. RNA extraction gave at least 5 micrograms of total RNA per sample. Alongside a J-beta primer mix, a sample-barcoded 5' primer served in a second PCR lasting about 6 to 11 cycles. Every cDNA molecule bore a tag from a template-switch adaptor containing 12 random nucleotides. Each of the samples gave a minimum of 3 million paired-end reads that contained CDR3. Via MiXCR, TCRdb re-called the 5' RACE reads, giving one row per CDR3 protein. The sample lists hundreds of thousands of distinct CDR3 sequences; around a quarter were seen once. A further study also used this sample, focusing on T cells of mothers and their children.

Sequencing was carried out using blood. The clonotype was recovered from a boy younger than 18 in good health. J is TRBJ2-7 and V is TRBV4-2; 11 bases agree with TRBD2. The chain's CDR3 is CASSPRLAGEQYF. DNA for the CDR3: TGTGCCAGCAGCCCAAGACTAGCGGGGGAGCAGTACTTC.